These 3 T cell receptor beta chains originate from one sample sequenced in a study of yellow fever vaccine responses in identical twins. TCRdb used MiXCR to reprocess the RT-PCR reads, holding one entry per CDR3 protein. The data show around 570 distinct CDR3 sequences, just over 75% seen once. The material was T cells from blood (PBMCs), unsorted or a sorted subset (not recorded which), obtained before or after yellow fever vaccination (not recorded which). Receptors originate from a female donor who received the yellow fever vaccine.

DNA for the CDR3: TGCAGCGTTGAGGACAGGGACCCCTACGAGCAGTACTTC. As protein: CSVEDRDPYEQYF. J is TRBJ2-7 and V is TRBV29-1, with TRBD1 matching over 8 bases. V shed 3 bases and J 2 bases; nucleotides not matched to a gene: 3. The CDR3 has 13 residues. Germline V lookup: CDR1 SQVTM, CDR2 ANQGSEA.

This chain uses TRBV6-2 or TRBV6-3 with TRBJ2-1, with a possible D match to TRBD2 (5 bases). Germline V gives CDR1 MNHEY, CDR2 SVGEGT. This CDR3 has 15 residues. Trimming removed 1 base at V and 2 bases at J, with 9 bases between. The CDR3 here is CASSYYWGAYNEQFF. The DNA of the CDR3 is TGTGCCAGCAGTTACTATTGGGGAGCCTACAATGAGCAGTTCTTC.

Within the sample, this clonotype is hyperexpanded (1% or more). The chain uses TRBV4-3 and TRBJ2-1; possible D gene TRBD1, 5 bases. CDR1 and CDR2 from the germline V gene are LGHNA and YSLEER. V lost 4 bases and J lost 5, with 6 bases in between. The CDR3 totals 12 residues. The CDR3 here is CASSLTDNEQFF. CDR3 coding DNA: TGCGCCAGCAGCCTGACAGACAATGAGCAGTTCTTC.